This passage covers 21 T cell receptor beta chains from one sample sequenced in a study of early T cells in non-severe SARS-CoV-2 infection. One entry per CDR3 protein, called by TCRdb with MiXCR from the 5' RACE reads. The sample has about 80,000 distinct CDR3 sequences, 9% to 15% seen once; the top ten hold 15% to 17%. The input for sequencing was whole blood, taken at baseline. The receptors shown here come from an adult who was a healthcare worker with PCR-confirmed SARS-CoV-2 infection or an uninfected control (not recorded which). The donor label of this sample is uncertain.

The chain has TRBV9 and TRBJ1-1, with 7 bases identical to TRBD1. This CDR3 spans 15 amino acids. Germline values: CDR1 SGDLS, CDR2 YYNGEE. V lost 1 base to trimming and J lost 1 base; unmatched junction nucleotides: 4. As DNA, the CDR3 is TGTGCCAGCAGCGTATGGGGACAGCCGAACACTGAAGCTTTCTTT. Residues: CASSVWGQPNTEAFF.

V and J are TRBV10-2 and TRBJ2-5; 13 bases line up with TRBD2. Unmatched junction bases numbered 3, after V lost 10 bases and J lost 1 base. The CDR3 is made up of 14 amino acids. Germline lookup yields CDR1 WSHSY and CDR2 SAAADI. CDR3 nucleotide sequence: TGCGCCACCAGACTAGCGGGGGGCCAAGAGACCCAGTACTTC. Translated: CATRLAGGQETQYF.

This clonotype has just a few counts. V and J are TRBV20-1 and TRBJ2-1; 12 bases agree with TRBD2. The CDR3 totals 15 residues. J was trimmed by 4 bases and V by 6 bases; bases with no gene match: 7. In germline, CDR1 is DFQATT, CDR2 SNEGSKA (reference sequence). CDR3 bases: TGCAGTGCCAGCGCCCTAGCGGGGGGGTACAATGAGCAGTTCTTC. It yields the protein CSASALAGGYNEQFF.

This clonotype was picked up many times. This chain uses TRBV19 with TRBJ1-2; TRBD1 matches at 7 bases. The V gene's germline CDR1 is LNHDA and CDR2 SQIVND (reference sequence). This CDR3 has 13 residues. V was clipped by 6 bases and J by 6 bases; unmatched bases: 7. Here the CDR3 DNA reads TGTGCCAGTAGCTACTTTGGACAGGATGGCTACACCTTC. Protein: CASSYFGQDGYTF.

This clonotype was detected only a few times. In DNA, the CDR3 is TGTGCCAGCAGTACGACAGGCGTTCTTTTCTATGGCTACACCTTC. The encoded protein is CASSTTGVLFYGYTF. The chain combines TRBV27 with TRBJ1-2, with TRBD1 as a possible D gene (6 bases). CDR3 length equals 15 residues. Germline-derived CDR1 and CDR2 are MNHEY and SMNVEV (reference sequence). With 5 bases removed from V and 4 bases from J, the gap between germline ends came to 17 bases.

The chain has TRBV10-3 and TRBJ2-1; 7 bases are a match to TRBD2. The germline V gene has CDR1 ENHRY and CDR2 SYGVKD. V was pared by 9 bases and J by 0 bases, with 2 bases of the junction left unmatched. This CDR3 is built from 13 residues. The chain's CDR3 is CAIRTSSYNEQFF. The CDR3, as DNA: TGTGCCATTCGGACTAGCTCCTACAATGAGCAGTTCTTC.

This CDR3 is CSVESGRNYGYTF. The DNA of the CDR3 is TGCAGCGTTGAATCAGGGCGGAACTATGGCTACACCTTC. This chain links TRBV29-1 with TRBJ1-2; D is perhaps TRBD1 (5 bases). Between the trimmed V and J ends, which lost 2 bases and 2 bases, there was a span of 9 bases. CDR3 length: 13 residues. Germline values: CDR1 SQVTM, CDR2 ANQGSEA.

The chain uses TRBV6-6 and TRBJ2-5; 9 bases agree with TRBD2. Trimming at V came to 2 bases and at J to 1 base, leaving 5 bases not matched to a gene. CDR1 is MNHNY, CDR2 SVGAGI, per germline (reference sequence). This CDR3 is 16 amino acids long. Here the CDR3 reads CASSYGVAGVQETQYF. CDR3 nucleotide sequence: TGTGCCAGCAGTTACGGGGTAGCGGGGGTCCAAGAGACCCAGTACTTC.

In this sample, this clonotype turned up many times. The V gene is TRBV7-3, the J gene TRBJ2-5, with D perhaps matching TRBD1 or TRBD2 (5 bases each). Germline lookup yields CDR1 SGHTA and CDR2 FQGTGA. The CDR3 runs to 14 residues. Trimming took 5 bases from V and 2 from J, leaving 12 bases between them. The CDR3 coding sequence is TGTGCCAGCAGCGAGGGACCTAGACAAGAGACCCAGTACTTC. Amino acids: CASSEGPRQETQYF.

This clonotype was seen ten or more times. The J gene is TRBJ2-1, the V gene TRBV27; no clear D gene. V was shortened by 1 base and J by 8 bases, with 12 bases between the two germline ends. The CDR3 is 14 amino acids. CDR1 is MNHEY, CDR2 SMNVEV, per germline (reference sequence). In DNA, the CDR3 is TGTGCCAGCAGTTTATTTTCCCTTGGGGATGAGCAGTTCTTC. This encodes CASSLFSLGDEQFF.

In this sample, this clonotype turned up a few times. The chain couples TRBV7-3 to TRBJ1-2; D is undetermined. Germline CDR1 reads SGHTA; CDR2 reads FQGTGA. The V end was cut by 2 bases, the J end by 4 bases, with 11 bases between. The CDR3 runs 14 residues. DNA for the CDR3: TGTGCCAGCAGCTTAGATCCGGGCGGCTATGGCTACACCTTC. This sequence encodes CASSLDPGGYGYTF. The variable domain in full, completed from reference TRBV7-3 and TRBJ1-2, reads GAGVSQTPSNKVTEKGKYVELRCDPISGHTALYWYRQSLGQGPEFLIYFQGTGAADDSGLPNDRFFAVRPEGSVSTLKIQRTERGDSAVYLCASSLDPGGYGYTFGSGTRLTVV.

The chain has TRBV6-4 and TRBJ2-1; D is possibly TRBD2 (5 bases). Germline CDR1 is MRHNA and CDR2 is SNTAGT. Between the trimmed V and J ends, which lost 4 bases and 6 bases, there was a span of 13 bases. The CDR3 contains 14 residues. The CDR3 here is CASSVIGGGNEQFF. In DNA form, the CDR3 reads TGTGCCAGCAGTGTAATAGGAGGAGGCAATGAGCAGTTCTTC.

This clonotype showed up just a few times. J is TRBJ2-3 and V is TRBV2, with D uncertain. Trimming shortened V by 6 bases and J by 2 bases, and 18 bases separated the two germline ends. The CDR3 has 16 residues. CDR1 SNHLY and CDR2 FYNNEI come from the germline V gene. The CDR3 is CASRGTRWRFTDTQYF. The CDR3 bases are TGTGCCAGCAGAGGCACCCGGTGGCGATTCACAGATACGCAGTATTTT.

This sequence joins TRBV27 and TRBJ2-7, with D possibly TRBD1 on 6 matching bases. The CDR3 is 14 amino acids. Trimming took 4 bases from V and 4 from J, leaving 14 bases between them. Germline V gives CDR1 MNHEY, CDR2 SMNVEV (reference sequence). CDR3 protein: CASSSAGTTYEQYF. The CDR3 region has the DNA TGTGCCAGCAGTTCAGCCGGGACAACATACGAGCAGTACTTC.

The V call is TRBV12-3 or TRBV12-4, the J call TRBJ2-5, with 9 bases matching TRBD1. The CDR3 spans 16 residues. V was pared by 2 bases and J by 4 bases, with 8 bases of the junction left unmatched. In DNA form, the CDR3 reads TGTGCCAGCAGTTTATCCTACAGGGGGCTGGGAGAGACCCAGTACTTC. This translates into CASSLSYRGLGETQYF.

The sample holds many counts of this clonotype. The chain joins TRBV4-2 to TRBJ2-5; 7 bases line up with TRBD2. Looked up from germline, CDR1 is LGHNA and CDR2 is YNFKEQ. This CDR3 is built from 15 residues. J lost 4 bases, V lost 0 bases, and 5 bases had no gene match. The DNA of the CDR3 is TGTGCCAGCAGCCAAGATCCAGGGAGGGTAGAGACCCAGTACTTC. It codes for CASSQDPGRVETQYF.

This clonotype was seen a few times. The chain has TRBV24-1 and TRBJ2-3, with a possible D match to TRBD2 (6 bases). Germline CDR1 KGHDR, CDR2 SFDVKD. CDR3 length: 13 amino acids. Trimming cost V 5 bases and J 3 bases, with 8 bases left between them. Here the CDR3 reads CATSAAGTDTQYF. CDR3 in DNA: TGTGCCACCAGTGCCGCGGGGACAGATACGCAGTATTTT.

This clonotype was counted at least ten times. J is TRBJ2-1 and V is TRBV7-3, with D possibly matching TRBD2 (5 bases). The CDR3 is made up of 15 amino acids. The germline CDR1 and CDR2 sequences are SGHTA and FQGTGA. The V and J ends lost 4 bases and 1 base respectively, with 11 bases between them. This CDR3 is CASSSTRESYNEQFF. The CDR3 DNA reads TGTGCCAGCAGCTCCACTAGGGAATCCTACAATGAGCAGTTCTTC.

The DNA of the CDR3 is TGTGCCAGCAGCTCAGGGTATCCCAACTATGGCTACACCTTC. As protein: CASSSGYPNYGYTF. V gene TRBV5-6 combines with J gene TRBJ1-2; possible D gene TRBD1, 5 bases. The CDR3 is 14 residues long. V lost 3 bases and J 2 bases, leaving 11 bases between the germline ends. The germline V gene has CDR1 SGHDT and CDR2 YYEEEE.

This clonotype showed up many times. J is TRBJ2-1 and V is TRBV20-1, with D unresolved. The CDR3 consists of 14 residues. Germline CDR1 is DFQATT and CDR2 is SNEGSKA (reference sequence). Trimming took 5 bases from V and 4 from J, leaving 15 bases between them. This CDR3 reads CSAPRTLVYNEQFF. CDR3 bases: TGCAGTGCTCCGCGGACCCTGGTTTACAATGAGCAGTTCTTC.

The genes are TRBV4-2 and TRBJ1-6; TRBD1 is a possible D gene (6 bases). Trimming removed 0 bases from V and 3 bases from J, with 9 bases in between. The germline V gene has CDR1 LGHNA and CDR2 YNFKEQ. The CDR3 sequence is 16 residues long. The CDR3 loop reads CASSQEAGDYNSPLHF. As DNA, the CDR3 is TGTGCCAGCAGCCAAGAAGCAGGGGACTATAATTCACCCCTCCACTTT.